The 24 T cell receptor beta chains given below trace back to one sample, sequenced in a study of cytomegalovirus exposure and HLA in healthy donors (dated by TCRdb to 2016 to 2017). The library relied on the immunoSEQ multiplex PCR assay. For the multiplex PCR, a mixture combining 60 forward primers for TCR Vbeta segments and 13 reverse primers for TCR Jbeta segments was used. Held by TCRdb, this immuneACCESS table contains in-frame sequences only and omits some clones. Under half of the omission traces to an unresolved V gene where checked; the cause of the rest is unknown. Across this sample there are about 160,000 clones, with 80% to 90% seen only once. 1.5% to 2% of the sample comes from the top ten. The sequencing sample was made of PBMCs. The receptors derive from a man aged 18 to 29 in good health and CMV-seronegative.

This rearrangement joins TRBV9 to TRBJ2-3; 9 nucleotides line up with TRBD2. Germline V lookup: CDR1 SGDLS, CDR2 YYNGEE. The CDR3 totals 17 residues. V lost 0 bases to trimming and J lost 6 bases; unmatched junction nucleotides: 11. The CDR3 reads CASSVAASGAGVDTQYF. Written as DNA, the CDR3 is TGTGCCAGCAGCGTAGCGGCTAGCGGGGCGGGAGTCGATACGCAGTATTTT.

The chain joins TRBV19 to TRBJ2-7, with a possible D match to TRBD1 (5 bases). The length of the CDR3 is 13 residues. The germline V gene has CDR1 LNHDA and CDR2 SQIVND (reference sequence). Trimming left V 7 bases short and J 4 bases short, with 14 bases between. CDR3 sequence reads: CASTGQGTYEQYF. CDR3 bases: TGTGCCAGTACAGGGCAGGGTACTTACGAGCAGTACTTC.

Comments on this clone: Additional DNA sequences in this sample encode the identical CDR3. The rearrangement links TRBV29-1 to TRBJ1-1, with D perhaps TRBD1 (6 bases). The CDR3 spans 14 residues. With 6 bases removed from V and 1 base from J, the gap between germline ends came to 15 bases. CDR1 and CDR2 (germline): SQVTM, ANQGSEA. The CDR3 protein is CSVLPGHPNTEAFF. The CDR3 region has the DNA TGCAGCGTCCTACCGGGACACCCGAACACTGAAGCTTTCTTT.

The chain combines TRBV7-2 with TRBJ2-5; a weak D match, TRBD1 (6 bases). The CDR3 has 15 amino acids. V was pared by 3 bases and J by 0 bases, with 11 bases between. Germline CDR1 is SGHTA and CDR2 is FQGNSA. The CDR3 protein is CASSFGGTNQETQYF. The CDR3 DNA is TGTGCCAGCAGCTTTGGTGGGACAAACCAAGAGACCCAGTACTTC.

The rearrangement joins TRBV2 to TRBJ2-1; D possibly corresponds to TRBD2 (6 bases). The germline V gene has CDR1 SNHLY and CDR2 FYNNEI. Trimming removed 6 bases from V and 7 bases from J, with 10 bases in between. This CDR3 spans 12 amino acids. Written as DNA, the CDR3 is TGTGCCAGCAGCGTTAGCGGTAATGAGCAGTTCTTC. Residues: CASSVSGNEQFF.

The V and J genes are TRBV5-4 and TRBJ1-2; D is possibly TRBD1 (5 bases). Germline CDR1 SGHNT, CDR2 YYREEE (reference sequence). The V end lost 5 bases, the J end lost 8 bases, and 19 bases lay between the germline ends. The CDR3 is 14 amino acids. The CDR3 protein is CASSRPRVESGYTF. The CDR3 DNA reads TGTGCCAGCAGTCGCCCCAGGGTAGAGAGCGGCTACACCTTC. The variable domain in full, with the rest retrieved from reference TRBV5-4 and TRBJ1-2, is ETGVTQSPTHLIKTRGQQVTLRCSSQSGHNTVSWYQQALGQGPQFIFQYYREEENGRGNFPPRFSGLQFPNYSSELNVNALELDDSALYLCASSRPRVESGYTFGSGTRLTVV.

The genes are TRBV18 and TRBJ1-5; D perhaps matches TRBD1 (5 bases). CDR3 size: 15 residues. Per the germline V gene, CDR1 is KGHSH and CDR2 is LQKENI. The V gene lost 6 bases and the J gene lost 0 bases, with 12 bases spanning the gap. In nucleotides, the CDR3 is TGTGCCAGCTCGCCGGGAGGGGATAGCAATCAGCCCCAGCATTTT. This translates into CASSPGGDSNQPQHF.

This chain's CDR3 is CASSFGTANRGGEETQYF. Here the CDR3 DNA reads TGTGCCAGCAGCTTCGGGACAGCCAACAGGGGGGGAGAGGAGACCCAGTACTTC. The chain joins TRBV5-8 to TRBJ2-5; tentative D call: TRBD1 (8 bases). Germline V CDR1 and CDR2: SGHTS, YDEGEE. The CDR3 is made up of 18 amino acids. V was clipped by 2 bases and J by 5 bases, with 25 bases between them.

The gene calls are TRBV5-1 and TRBJ2-1; TRBD2 might be the D (5 bases). The CDR3 loop spans 14 amino acids. Germline V gives CDR1 SGHRS, CDR2 YFSETQ. V lost 7 bases, J lost 4 bases, and 15 bases lay in between. The CDR3 region is CASSRDQVYNEQFF. CDR3 DNA sequence: TGCGCCAGCTCCCGGGATCAGGTATACAATGAGCAGTTCTTC.

The chain couples TRBV29-1 to TRBJ2-7; D not resolved. Trimming cost V 1 base and J 0 bases, with 7 bases left between them. The length of the CDR3 is 13 residues. The V gene's germline CDR1 is SQVTM and CDR2 ANQGSEA. CDR3 amino acids: CSVEVAGSYEQYF. DNA of the CDR3: TGCAGCGTTGAAGTCGCCGGCTCCTACGAGCAGTACTTC.

The chain links TRBV4-3 to TRBJ1-3; D gene unclear. The germline V and J ends were trimmed by 0 bases and 1 base, with 7 bases remaining between them. The CDR3 is 15 amino acids. From germline, CDR1 is LGHNA and CDR2 YSLEER. CDR3 sequence (DNA): TGCGCCAGCAGCCAAGATGGAGGATCTGGAAACACCATATATTTT. Translating gives CASSQDGGSGNTIYF.

V usage is TRBV5-1 and J usage is TRBJ1-5, with D unclear. There are 14 residues in the CDR3. Germline CDR1 SGHRS, CDR2 YFSETQ. Trimming removed 6 bases at V and 7 bases at J, with 17 bases between. The CDR3 loop is CASTPGRAGQPQHF. CDR3 nucleotides: TGCGCCAGCACCCCGGGGAGGGCCGGCCAGCCCCAGCATTTT.

The chain couples TRBV7-9 to TRBJ2-3, with D hard to call. V was pared by 1 base and J by 3 bases, with 14 bases between. The CDR3 contains 16 residues. Germline CDR1 and CDR2: SEHNR and FQNEAQ (reference sequence). CDR3 DNA sequence: TGTGCCAGCAGCTTAGTACCCCTGGCGGTAACAGATACGCAGTATTTT. This sequence encodes CASSLVPLAVTDTQYF.

This chain joins TRBV29-1 and TRBJ2-5; 9 bases fit TRBD2. CDR3 length: 14 amino acids. Germline loops: CDR1 SQVTM, CDR2 ANQGSEA. Trimming at V came to 6 bases and at J to 4 bases, leaving 9 bases not matched to a gene. The CDR3 DNA reads TGCAGCGTGGGAGCGGGGGGCGGGGGAGAGACCCAGTACTTC. Its translation is CSVGAGGGGETQYF.

This chain joins TRBV19 and TRBJ1-5, with 7 positions matching TRBD1. The germline gives CDR1 LNHDA, CDR2 SQIVND (reference sequence). This CDR3 has 17 residues. J was trimmed by 0 bases and V by 5 bases; bases with no gene match: 10. In DNA, the CDR3 is TGTGCCAGTAGTCGGGACAGTCGGACCTATAGCAATCAGCCCCAGCATTTT. Translation: CASSRDSRTYSNQPQHF.

This clone came up a few times. V is TRBV11-2 and J is TRBJ1-2; D is undetermined. The CDR3 has 14 residues. The V end lost 2 bases, the J end lost 9 bases, and 16 bases lay between the germline ends. Germline CDR1 reads SGHAT; CDR2 reads FQNNGV. CDR3 residues: CASSLRVGPGSYTF. CDR3 coding DNA: TGTGCCAGCAGCTTAAGAGTCGGGCCGGGGAGCTACACCTTC.

V usage is TRBV30 and J usage is TRBJ1-5, with TRBD1 matching 9 bases. The CDR3 spans 14 residues. Germline values: CDR1 GTSNPN, CDR2 SVGIG (reference sequence). The J segment lost 9 bases and the V segment lost 4 bases, leaving 10 bases of the junction unmatched. CDR3 sequence: CAWTAGQGGWPQHF. CDR3 in DNA: TGTGCCTGGACCGCGGGACAGGGAGGATGGCCCCAGCATTTT.

This clone came up a few times. The chain uses TRBV4-1 and TRBJ1-1, with D hard to call. Between the trimmed V and J ends, which lost 1 base and 1 base, there was a span of 13 bases. Germline CDR1 MGHRA, CDR2 YSYEKL. The CDR3 loop spans 16 amino acids. The CDR3 is CASSQGRARGNTEAFF. The CDR3 coding sequence is TGCGCCAGCAGCCAAGGGCGGGCTAGAGGGAACACTGAAGCTTTCTTT.

The genes are TRBV23-1 and TRBJ2-7; 8 positions match TRBD1. Being an ORF, TRBV23-1 has a function that is uncertain. V lost 3 bases and J lost 5; bases outside the gene matches: 21. The CDR3 consists of 19 residues. The CDR3 here is CASSHLGQVPHEVEDEQYF. Written as DNA, the CDR3 is TGCGCCAGCAGTCACCTGGGACAGGTACCTCATGAGGTAGAGGACGAGCAGTACTTC.

This clone was recorded once. V usage is TRBV4-1 and J usage is TRBJ2-3; D not resolved. CDR1 MGHRA and CDR2 YSYEKL come from the germline V gene. This CDR3 is built from 15 residues. The germline V and J ends were trimmed by 0 bases and 1 base, with 8 bases remaining between them. The CDR3 sequence: CASSQDGQRTDTQYF. The CDR3 DNA is TGCGCCAGCAGCCAAGATGGGCAGCGCACAGATACGCAGTATTTT.

Note on this clone: At one of its ends the junction is not consistent with the germline gene, which may arise from a read error. This sequence joins TRBV4-3 and TRBJ2-5; 7 bases are shared with TRBD2. Germline V gene data show CDR1 as LGHNA and CDR2 as YSLEER. CDR3 length: 14 amino acids. The CDR3 protein is CASSQQIRGDSPHF. DNA of the CDR3: TGCGCCAGCAGCCAACAAATACGGGGGGACTCACCCCACTTC.

V is TRBV9 and J is TRBJ2-2, with 8 positions matching TRBD1. This CDR3 has 16 residues. The junction had 4 bases not matched to a gene; V was cut back by 0 bases and J by 3 bases. Germline assignment: CDR1 SGDLS and CDR2 YYNGEE. As DNA, the CDR3 is TGTGCCAGCAGCGTAGCAGGGGGCCTCGACACCGGGGAGCTGTTTTTT. Its translation: CASSVAGGLDTGELFF.

The gene calls are TRBV29-1 and TRBJ1-1, with D unresolved. The CDR3 runs 10 residues. CDR1 and CDR2 (germline): SQVTM, ANQGSEA. V lost 7 bases to trimming and J lost 8 bases, with 11 bases between them. The CDR3 DNA reads TGCAGCGCTATCACCACGGAAGCTTTCTTT. Protein product: CSAITTEAFF.

The chain has TRBV28 and TRBJ1-4; D ambiguous. The V end was cut by 6 bases, the J end by 1 base, with 15 bases between. Germline V CDR1 and CDR2: MDHEN, SYDVKM. CDR3 length: 16 amino acids. The DNA for the CDR3 is TGTGCCAGCAGCCCAGGCGGGGTGGGAACTAATGAAAAACTGTTTTTT. Translated: CASSPGGVGTNEKLFF.